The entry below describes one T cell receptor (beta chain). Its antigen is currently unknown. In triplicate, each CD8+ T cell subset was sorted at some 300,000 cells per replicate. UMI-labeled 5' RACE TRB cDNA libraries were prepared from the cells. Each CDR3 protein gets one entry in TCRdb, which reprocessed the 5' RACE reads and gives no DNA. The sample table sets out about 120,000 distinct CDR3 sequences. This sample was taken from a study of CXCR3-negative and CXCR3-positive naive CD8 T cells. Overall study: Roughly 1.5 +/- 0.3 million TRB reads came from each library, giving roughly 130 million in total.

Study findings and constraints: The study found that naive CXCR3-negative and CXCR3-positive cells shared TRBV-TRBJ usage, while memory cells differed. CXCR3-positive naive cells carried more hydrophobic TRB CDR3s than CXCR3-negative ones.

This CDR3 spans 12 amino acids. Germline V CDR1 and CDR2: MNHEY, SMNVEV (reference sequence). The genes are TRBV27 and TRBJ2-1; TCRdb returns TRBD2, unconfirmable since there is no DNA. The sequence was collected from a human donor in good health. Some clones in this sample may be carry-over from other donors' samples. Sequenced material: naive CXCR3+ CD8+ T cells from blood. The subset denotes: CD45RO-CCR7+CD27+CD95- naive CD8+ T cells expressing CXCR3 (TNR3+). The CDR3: CASSRSGGEQFF.